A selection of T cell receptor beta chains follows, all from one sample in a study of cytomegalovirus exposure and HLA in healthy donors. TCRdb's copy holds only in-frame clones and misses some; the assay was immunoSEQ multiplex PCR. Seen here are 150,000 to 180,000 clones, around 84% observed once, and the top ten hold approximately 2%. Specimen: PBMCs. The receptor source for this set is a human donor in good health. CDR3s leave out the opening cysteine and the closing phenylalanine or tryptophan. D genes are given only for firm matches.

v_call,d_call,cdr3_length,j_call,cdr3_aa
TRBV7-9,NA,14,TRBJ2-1,ASSLALGGNYNEQF
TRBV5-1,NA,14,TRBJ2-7,ASSYGGTALSYEQY
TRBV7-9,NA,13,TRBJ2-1,ASSLARQGDAEQF
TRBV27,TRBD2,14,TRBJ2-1,ASSWWTSGGAGEQF
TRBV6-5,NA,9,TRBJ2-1,ASTAGNEQF
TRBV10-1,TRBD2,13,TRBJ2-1,ASSAATSGSNEQF
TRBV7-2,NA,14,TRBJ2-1,ASSSLFGTGYNEQF
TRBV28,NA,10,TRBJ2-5,ASSRGLETQY
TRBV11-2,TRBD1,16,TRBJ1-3,ASRFSLWDRVSGNTIY
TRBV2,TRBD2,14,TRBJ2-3,ASFHGLAGTTDTQY
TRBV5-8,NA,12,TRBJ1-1,ASSLTLVNTEAF
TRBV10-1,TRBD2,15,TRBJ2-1,ASSAKLAGDSYNEQF
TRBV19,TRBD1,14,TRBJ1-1,ASSPGTGGLNTEAF
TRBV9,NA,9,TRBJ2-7,ASSASGRLY
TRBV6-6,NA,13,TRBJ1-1,ASSYGGQVNTEAF
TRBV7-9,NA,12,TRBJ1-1,ASSPPIGDTEAF
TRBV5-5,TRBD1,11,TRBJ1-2,ASSPWDSYGYT
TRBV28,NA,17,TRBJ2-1,ASSFRGGRGTSSYNEQF
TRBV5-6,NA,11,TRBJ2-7,ASSFLPSHEQY
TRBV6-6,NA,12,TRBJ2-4,ASSRSGTGGIQY
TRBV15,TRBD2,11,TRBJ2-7,ATSRLAGYEQY
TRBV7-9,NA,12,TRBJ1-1,ASSWGGLGTEAF
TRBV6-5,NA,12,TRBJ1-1,ASSYSTGNTEAF
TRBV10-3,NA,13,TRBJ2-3,AISESLNPPDTQY
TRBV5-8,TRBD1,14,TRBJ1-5,ASSPGTVGFNQPQH
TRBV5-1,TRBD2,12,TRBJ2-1,ASSLPSGNNEQF
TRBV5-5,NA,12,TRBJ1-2,ASSFSPRTYGYT
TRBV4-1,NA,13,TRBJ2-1,ASSQEGAYYNEQF
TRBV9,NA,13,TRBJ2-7,ASSVTPVPSYEQY
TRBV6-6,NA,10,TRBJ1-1,ASSSTGTEAF
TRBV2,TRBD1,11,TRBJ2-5,ASVDRVGETQY
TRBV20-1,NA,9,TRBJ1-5,SASGGQPQH
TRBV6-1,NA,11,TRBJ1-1,ASSEILYTEAF
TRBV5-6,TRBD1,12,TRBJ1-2,ASSSLDRNYGYT
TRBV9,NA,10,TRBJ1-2,ASTGTRGGYT
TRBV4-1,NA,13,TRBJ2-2,ASSQVGGRTGELF
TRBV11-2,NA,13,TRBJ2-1,ASTPGLLNYNEQF
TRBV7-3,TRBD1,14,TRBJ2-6,ASSLQGQAGANVLT
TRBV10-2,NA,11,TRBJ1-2,ASSEKRDYGYT
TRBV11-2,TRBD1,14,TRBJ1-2,ASSLDSDRGQGGYT
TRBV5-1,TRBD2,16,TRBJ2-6,ASSLGPGGSSGANVLT
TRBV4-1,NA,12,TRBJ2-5,ASSQDWGEETQY
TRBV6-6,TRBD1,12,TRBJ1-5,ASSKQGAGQPQH
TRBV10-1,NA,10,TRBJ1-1,ASMGGSTEAF
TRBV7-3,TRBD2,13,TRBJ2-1,ASSLLAGLYNEQF
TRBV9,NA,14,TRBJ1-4,ASSSARGLANEKLF
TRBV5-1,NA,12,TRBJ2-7,ASSLAQTNYEQY
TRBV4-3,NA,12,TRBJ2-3,ASSQAFRGDTQY
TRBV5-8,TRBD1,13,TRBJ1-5,ASSYWDRRNQPQH
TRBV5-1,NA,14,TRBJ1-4,ASSTGETGLNEKLF
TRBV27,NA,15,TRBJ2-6,ASSFRAGITGANVLT
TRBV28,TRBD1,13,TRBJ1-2,ASSLGTGGKYGYT
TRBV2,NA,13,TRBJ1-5,ASREGVVGNQPQH